This T cell receptor beta chain was captured by sequencing in a study of T cells after yellow fever vaccination. UMIs and a universal primer site were added when TCR cDNA was made by 5'RACE template switching. TCRdb reanalysed the 5' RACE reads using MiXCR and keeps one entry per CDR3 protein. The sample lists around 320,000 distinct CDR3 sequences, approximately 4.5% occurring once. V was clipped by 2 bases and J by 0 bases, with 14 bases between them. Germline V gene lookup returns CDR1 MNHEY and CDR2 SVGEGT. The CDR3 sequence is 16 residues long. This clonotype was seen repeatedly, ten times or more.

The sequenced sample was PBMCs, obtained 15 days after the yellow fever booster vaccination. This clonotype was obtained from a man aged 18 to 29 who received the YFV17D yellow fever vaccine. The chain carries TRBV6-2 or TRBV6-3 and TRBJ2-7, with TRBD1 as a possible D gene (6 bases). CDR3 amino acids: CASSYRTDATSYEQYF. Written as DNA, the CDR3 is TGTGCCAGCAGTTACCGGACAGACGCCACCTCCTACGAGCAGTACTTC.